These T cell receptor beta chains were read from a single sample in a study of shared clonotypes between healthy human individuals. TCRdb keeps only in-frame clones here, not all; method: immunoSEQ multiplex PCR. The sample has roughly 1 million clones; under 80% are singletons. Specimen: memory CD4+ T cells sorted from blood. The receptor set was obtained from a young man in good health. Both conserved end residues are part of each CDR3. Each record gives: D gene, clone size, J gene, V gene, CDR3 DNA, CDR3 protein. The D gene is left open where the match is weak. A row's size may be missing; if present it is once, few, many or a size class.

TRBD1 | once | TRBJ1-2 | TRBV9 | TGTGCCAGCAGCGCAGGACAGGGAAAGGGAGGCTACACCTTC | CASSAGQGKGGYTF
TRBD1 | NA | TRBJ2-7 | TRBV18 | TGTGCCAGCTCACCCGGACAGGGAAGCTACGAGCAGTACTTC | CASSPGQGSYEQYF
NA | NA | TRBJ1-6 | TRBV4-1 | TGCGCCAGCAGCCCGGGACGGGATAATTCACCCCTCCACTTT | CASSPGRDNSPLHF
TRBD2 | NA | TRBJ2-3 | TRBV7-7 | TGTGCTAGCAGCCAAGGACTAGCGGGAGATACGCAGTATTTT | CASSQGLAGDTQYF
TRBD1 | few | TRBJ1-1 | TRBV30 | TGTGCCTGGGAGGTCCGGACAGGCTACACTGAAGCTTTCTTT | CAWEVRTGYTEAFF
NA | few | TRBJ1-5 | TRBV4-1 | TGCGCCAGCAGCCAATTGAGGGCACTAGGGAAGCCCCAGCATTTT | CASSQLRALGKPQHF
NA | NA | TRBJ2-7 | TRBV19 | TGTGCCAGTAGTATTGGGATAGACTACGAGCAGTACTTC | CASSIGIDYEQYF
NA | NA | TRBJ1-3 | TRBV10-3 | TGTGCCATCCGTAAGGGGGGAAACACCATATATTTT | CAIRKGGNTIYF
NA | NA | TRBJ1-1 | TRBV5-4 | TGTGCCAGCAGCCCGGACAACATGAACACTGAAGCTTTCTTT | CASSPDNMNTEAFF
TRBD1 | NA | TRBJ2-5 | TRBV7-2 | TGTGCCAGCAGCCACAACAGGGGAAGGGAGACCCAGTACTTC | CASSHNRGRETQYF
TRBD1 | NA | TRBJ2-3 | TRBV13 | TGTGCCAGCAGCACTTGGGACAGTCCGTCCGGAGATACGCAGTATTTT | CASSTWDSPSGDTQYF
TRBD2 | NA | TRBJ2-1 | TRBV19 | TGTGCCAGTAGTATAACTAGCGGGCCAAATGAGCAGTTCTTC | CASSITSGPNEQFF
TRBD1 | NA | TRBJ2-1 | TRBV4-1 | TGCGCCAGCAGCCGGGACAGGGCAGCGAATGAGCAGTTCTTC | CASSRDRAANEQFF
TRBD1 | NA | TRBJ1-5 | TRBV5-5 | TGTGCCAGCAGGTCTGGACAGGGGGATTTGAGCAATCAGCCCCAGCATTTT | CASRSGQGDLSNQPQHF
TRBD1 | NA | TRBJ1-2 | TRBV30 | TGTGCCTGGAGTGTAAAGGGGGCCTATGGCTACACCTTC | CAWSVKGAYGYTF
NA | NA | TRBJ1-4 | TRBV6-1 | TGTGCCAGCAGTGAAGCCCAGGGAGAAAAACTGTTTTTT | CASSEAQGEKLFF
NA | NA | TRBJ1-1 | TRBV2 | TGTGCCAGCAGTGATTACGTGAGTACTGAAGCTTTCTTT | CASSDYVSTEAFF
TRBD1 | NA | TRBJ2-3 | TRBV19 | TGTGCCAGTAGAGGGACAGGGTTTGTCACAGATACGCAGTATTTT | CASRGTGFVTDTQYF
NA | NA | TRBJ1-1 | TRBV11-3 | TGTGCCAGCAGCTTAGGTGACACTGAAGCTTTCTTT | CASSLGDTEAFF
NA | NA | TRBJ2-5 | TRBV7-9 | TGTGCCAGCAGCTTTACAGGGTTTGTCGAGACCCAGTACTTC | CASSFTGFVETQYF
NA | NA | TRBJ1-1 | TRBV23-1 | TGCGCCAGCAGTACCCAAGGGGGGAGGCTCCTTGAAGCTTTCTTT | CASSTQGGRLLEAFF
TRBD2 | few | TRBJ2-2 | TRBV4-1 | TGCGCCAGCAGCCAAGATCCGGCTTTAGCGGGGGCGAACACCGGGGAGCTGTTTTTT | CASSQDPALAGANTGELFF
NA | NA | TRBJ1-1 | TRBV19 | TGTGCCAGTAGCAGTGGGGGGGCCATGAACACTGAAGCTTTCTTT | CASSSGGAMNTEAFF
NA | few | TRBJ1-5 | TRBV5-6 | TGTGCCAGCAGACCACCGGGAGATAGCAATCAGCCCCAGCATTTT | CASRPPGDSNQPQHF
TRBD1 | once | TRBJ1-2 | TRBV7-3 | TGTGCCAGCAGCTCCGGGACAGCAACGAACTATGGCTACACCTTC | CASSSGTATNYGYTF
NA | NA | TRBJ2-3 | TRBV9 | TGTGCCAGCAGCCCCGACGACGGGGTTACAGATACGCAGTATTTT | CASSPDDGVTDTQYF
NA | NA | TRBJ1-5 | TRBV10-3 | TGTGCCATCAGTGAGCGGCAGGGGTATCAGCCCCAGCATTTT | CAISERQGYQPQHF
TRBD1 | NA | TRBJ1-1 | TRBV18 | TGTGCCAGCTCACCACCGATTGGGACAGGGCTCGGGACTGAAGCTTTCTTT | CASSPPIGTGLGTEAFF
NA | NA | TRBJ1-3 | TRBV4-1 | TGCGCCAGCAGCCAAAGTATGAACTCTGGAAACACCATATATTTT | CASSQSMNSGNTIYF
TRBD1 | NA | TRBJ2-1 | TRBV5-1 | TGCGCCAGCAGCCTCCCGGGACAGGGGAGGGGAGGGCCATACAATGAGCAGTTCTTC | CASSLPGQGRGGPYNEQFF
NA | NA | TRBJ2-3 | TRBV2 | TGTGCCAGCATCTTGGGGGCAGCAGATACGCAGTATTTT | CASILGAADTQYF
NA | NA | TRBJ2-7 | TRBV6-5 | TGTGCCAGCAGTTCCAACTCCTACGAGCAGTACTTC | CASSSNSYEQYF
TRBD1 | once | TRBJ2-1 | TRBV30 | TGTGCCTTGACAGGGGGCTACAATGAGCAGTTCTTC | CALTGGYNEQFF
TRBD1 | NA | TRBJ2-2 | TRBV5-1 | TGCGCCAGCAGCTTAGGGACAGAGACCGGGGAGCTGTTTTTT | CASSLGTETGELFF
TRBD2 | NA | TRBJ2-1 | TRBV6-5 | TGTGCCAGCAGATATGGGCGGGGGTATGAGCAGTTCTTC | CASRYGRGYEQFF
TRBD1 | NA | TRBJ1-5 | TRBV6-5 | TGTGCCAGCAGTTGGGGGCGACAGGGACTTCGGCAGCCCCAGCATTTT | CASSWGRQGLRQPQHF
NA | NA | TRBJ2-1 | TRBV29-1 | TGCAGCTTAGCCGGGACCACCTACAATGAGCAGTTCTTC | CSLAGTTYNEQFF
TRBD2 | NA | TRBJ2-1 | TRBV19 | TGTGCCAGTAGTATAGGACTAGCGGGGGGCGTCGGCTCCTACAATGAGCAGTTCTTC | CASSIGLAGGVGSYNEQFF
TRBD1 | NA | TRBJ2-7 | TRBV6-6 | TGTGCCAGCAGTTACTCTGGACAGGGATCTTACGAGCAGTACTTC | CASSYSGQGSYEQYF
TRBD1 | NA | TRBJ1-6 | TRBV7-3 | TGTGCCAGCAGCCTAGGGGGGACAGGCAATTCACCCCTCCACTTT | CASSLGGTGNSPLHF
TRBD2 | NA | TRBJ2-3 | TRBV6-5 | TGTGCCAGCAGCCGATTTTCGGGGGGAACAGATACGCAGTATTTT | CASSRFSGGTDTQYF